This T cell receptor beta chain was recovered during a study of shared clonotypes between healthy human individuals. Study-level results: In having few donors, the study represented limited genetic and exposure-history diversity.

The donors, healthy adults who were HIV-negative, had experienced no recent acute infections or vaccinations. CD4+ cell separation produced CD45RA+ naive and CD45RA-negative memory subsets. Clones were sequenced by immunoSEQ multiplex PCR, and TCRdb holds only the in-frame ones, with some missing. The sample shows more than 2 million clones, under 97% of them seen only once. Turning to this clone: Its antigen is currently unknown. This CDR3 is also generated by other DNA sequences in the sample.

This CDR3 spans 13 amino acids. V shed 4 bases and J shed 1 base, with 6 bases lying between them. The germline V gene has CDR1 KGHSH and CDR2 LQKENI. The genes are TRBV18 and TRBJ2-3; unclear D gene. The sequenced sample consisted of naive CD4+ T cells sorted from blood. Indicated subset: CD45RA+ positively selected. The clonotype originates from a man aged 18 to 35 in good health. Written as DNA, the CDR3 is TGTGCCAGCTCACGAGACCGCACAGATACGCAGTATTTT. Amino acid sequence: CASSRDRTDTQYF.